A single sample gave rise to the 2 T cell receptor beta chains below, sequenced in a study of memory CD4+ T cells and cytomegalovirus serostatus. The sort gate was single viable CD3+CD4+CD8-CD45RO+ cells for memory CD4+ T cells. Profiling relied on immunoSEQ multiplex PCR, and the TCRdb table lists in-frame clones only, not all of them. The sample has about 25,000 clones, roughly 75% seen once. Sequencing was done on a sample of memory CD4+ T cells from blood. The source is an adult in good health and CMV-seronegative.

The rearrangement joins TRBV18 to TRBJ1-2; D is possibly TRBD1 (5 bases). Germline CDR1 KGHSH, CDR2 LQKENI. V dropped 2 bases and J dropped 8 bases, with 12 bases sitting between them. CDR3 size: 13 residues. The CDR3 sequence is CASSPLSGDGYTF. The CDR3 DNA reads as TGTGCCAGCTCACCATTGAGTGGGGACGGCTACACCTTC.

The gene calls are TRBV18 and TRBJ1-2; no definite D call. Trimming cost V 6 bases and J 2 bases, with 16 bases left between them. The CDR3 is 15 residues long. The germline V gene has CDR1 KGHSH and CDR2 LQKENI. CDR3 protein: CASSPYLEENYGYTF. CDR3 coding DNA: TGTGCCAGCTCGCCTTACCTTGAGGAGAACTATGGCTACACCTTC. The variable domain in full, completed from reference TRBV18 and TRBJ1-2, reads NAGVMQNPRHLVRRRGQEARLRCSPMKGHSHVYWYRQLPEEGLKFMVYLQKENIIDESGMPKERFSAEFPKEGPSILRIQQVVRGDSAAYFCASSPYLEENYGYTFGSGTRLTVV.